Each of the 12 T cell receptor beta chains below was sequenced from the same sample in a study of blood T cell repertoires in COVID-19. Using immunoSEQ multiplex PCR, the repertoire was profiled, and TCRdb retains in-frame clones only, with some absent. The sample has 200,000 to 250,000 clones, about 87% seen once. Sequencing was performed on PBMCs or T cells enriched from blood (not recorded which). Receptors were obtained from a woman aged 25 to 39 who had been exposed to COVID-19.

J is TRBJ2-3 and V is TRBV4-2; maybe TRBD1 (6 bases). Germline V gene lookup returns CDR1 LGHNA and CDR2 YNFKEQ. V lost 3 bases and J lost 1, with 14 bases in between. This CDR3 has 16 residues. The CDR3 loop reads CASSHPQGLGTDTQYF. Written as DNA, the CDR3 is TGTGCCAGCAGCCATCCGCAGGGGCTTGGCACAGATACGCAGTATTTT.

V and J are TRBV4-1 and TRBJ2-7; D is undetermined. Germline CDR1 is MGHRA and CDR2 is YSYEKL. The CDR3 spans 14 residues. V lost 1 base, J lost 0 bases, and 7 bases lay in between. CDR3 amino acids: CASSQGLVSYEQYF. The CDR3 DNA is TGCGCCAGCAGCCAAGGCTTAGTCTCCTACGAGCAGTACTTC.

The J gene is TRBJ2-3, the V gene TRBV7-2, with unresolved D. This CDR3 spans 16 amino acids. Germline V gene data show CDR1 as SGHTA and CDR2 as FQGNSA. V lost 1 base to trimming and J lost 0 bases, with 11 bases between them. The CDR3 nucleotides read TGTGCCAGCAGCTTAGACGGAGCGTTTAGCACAGATACGCAGTATTTT. This gives the protein CASSLDGAFSTDTQYF.

This sequence joins TRBV19 and TRBJ2-5; 8 positions agree with TRBD1. Germline loops: CDR1 LNHDA, CDR2 SQIVND (reference sequence). This CDR3 contains 15 residues. With 5 bases clipped from V and 5 bases from J, the junction kept 10 bases outside the gene matches. For the CDR3, the DNA is TGTGCCAGTAGTCCCCGACAGGGGCAGGGGGAGACCCAGTACTTC. As protein: CASSPRQGQGETQYF.

To note about this clone: Different DNA sequences within this sample yield the same CDR3. The CDR3 sequence is CASSSWTGANTEAFF. DNA for the CDR3: TGTGCCAGCAGTTCCTGGACAGGGGCGAACACTGAAGCTTTCTTT. The chain joins TRBV6-5 to TRBJ1-1, with 9 bases aligning to TRBD1. CDR3 length equals 15 residues. Per the germline V gene, CDR1 is MNHEY and CDR2 is SVGAGI. The trim removed 4 bases at V and 1 base at J, leaving 4 bases unmatched.

The CDR3 loop is CAWSSRVDQPQHF. CDR3 nucleotides: TGTGCCTGGAGTTCGAGGGTAGATCAGCCCCAGCATTTT. This chain links TRBV30 with TRBJ1-5; D is unresolved. V shed 2 bases and J shed 5 bases, with 10 bases lying between them. This CDR3 is built from 13 residues. CDR1 and CDR2 (germline): GTSNPN, SVGIG (reference sequence). The complete variable domain, with remaining parts taken from reference TRBV30 and TRBJ1-5, reads SQTIHQWPATLVQPVGSPLSLECTVEGTSNPNLYWYRQAAGRGLQLLFYSVGIGQISSEVPQNLSASRPQDRQFILSSKKLLLSDSGFYLCAWSSRVDQPQHFGDGTRLSIL.

The chain recombines TRBV10-1 with TRBJ2-3, with 7 bases identical to TRBD2. The CDR3 has 14 amino acids. Trimming removed 5 bases from V and 2 bases from J; junction bases left unmatched: 4. Germline V gives CDR1 WNHNN, CDR2 SYGVQD (reference sequence). Here the CDR3 reads CASSSGTITDTQYF. The CDR3 DNA reads as TGCGCCAGCAGTAGCGGGACGATCACAGATACGCAGTATTTT.

This chain's CDR3 is CATSGAYGYTF. The CDR3 DNA sequence: TGTGCCACCTCAGGGGCGTATGGCTACACCTTC. The V gene is TRBV7-9, the J gene TRBJ1-2, with TRBD1 as a possible D gene (6 bases). Trimming stripped 10 bases from V and 5 bases from J, with 11 bases between. This CDR3 spans 11 amino acids. The V gene's germline CDR1 is SEHNR and CDR2 FQNEAQ (reference sequence). Supplemented by reference TRBV7-9 and TRBJ1-2, the full variable domain reads DTGVSQNPRHKITKRGQNVTFRCDPISEHNRLYWYRQTLGQGPEFLTYFQNEAQLEKSRLLSDRFSAERPKGSFSTLEIQRTEQGDSAMYLCATSGAYGYTFGSGTRLTVV.

The gene calls are TRBV4-1 and TRBJ2-5; 9 bases map to TRBD1. With 4 bases clipped from V and 0 bases from J, the junction kept 12 bases outside the gene matches. The germline V gene has CDR1 MGHRA and CDR2 YSYEKL. The CDR3 spans 18 residues. CDR3 amino acids: CASSRTLSGTGYQETQYF. CDR3 nucleotides: TGCGCCAGCAGCCGCACCCTTTCCGGGACAGGGTACCAAGAGACCCAGTACTTC.

The chain carries TRBV28 and TRBJ1-5, with unresolved D. Trimming removed 6 bases from V and 2 bases from J, with 14 bases in between. The germline gives CDR1 MDHEN, CDR2 SYDVKM. CDR3 length equals 15 residues. CDR3 nucleotide sequence: TGTGCCAGCAGATCTCCAGAGGTAGGCAATCAGCCCCAGCATTTT. This translates into CASRSPEVGNQPQHF.

V and J are TRBV11-2 and TRBJ2-1; a possible D gene is TRBD1 (5 bases). Germline V lookup: CDR1 SGHAT, CDR2 FQNNGV. The V gene lost 2 bases and the J gene lost 5 bases, with 16 bases spanning the gap. The CDR3 extends over 16 amino acids. CDR3 DNA: TGTGCCAGCAGCTTACTAGATCCCAGGGTGAACAATGAGCAGTTCTTC. The encoded protein is CASSLLDPRVNNEQFF.

This clone was counted once. The chain is built from TRBV19 and TRBJ2-1, with 8 nucleotides matching TRBD1. The CDR3 length is 15 residues. The germline CDR1 and CDR2 sequences are LNHDA and SQIVND (reference sequence). The trim removed 6 bases at V and 6 bases at J, leaving 10 bases unmatched. The CDR3 coding sequence is TGTGCCAGTAGATGGGCACCGGACAGGGTCAATGAGCAGTTCTTC. Translated: CASRWAPDRVNEQFF.